Detailed here is one TCR beta chain. The authors' processing: Amplification from reference gene primers served as the basis for estimated nucleated cell counts. The assay was immunoSEQ multiplex PCR, and TCRdb's table has in-frame clones only and misses some. D and trimming come from the DNA, and the V and J calls and clone size come from that table. This sample carries some 300,000 clones, 90% of them seen once, and the ten largest clones take 3.5% to 4.5%. This entry is derived from a study of blood T cell repertoires in COVID-19. On the study more broadly: Some COVID-19 samples were acute and others convalescent; all came from the United States, Italy and Spain. Sources were T cells, B-cell-depleted T cells, or PBMCs; the material itself was cDNA or gDNA.

Study members were between about 18 and 89 years old and lived in some 22 US regions. CDR3 length: 15 amino acids. V trimming: 7 bases; J trimming: 4 bases; junction bases outside the gene matches: 6. Germline CDR1 is LNHDA and CDR2 is SQIVND (reference sequence). The genes are TRBV19 and TRBJ2-3, with 12 nucleotides matching TRBD2. Sequenced material: PBMCs or T cells enriched from blood (not recorded which). The receptor was derived from a woman between 18 and 30 years old with acute COVID-19. CDR3 coding DNA: TGTGCCAGTAACCCTAGCGGGAGGGGGGCAGATACGCAGTATTTT. Its protein product is CASNPSGRGADTQYF.